This is a list of T cell receptor beta chains from one sample in a study of blood T cell repertoires in COVID-19. The method was immunoSEQ multiplex PCR; TCRdb's version includes in-frame clones alone and lacks a portion of them. Altogether 150,000 to 200,000 clones are present, more than 85% being singletons, with the ten largest covering 2% to 2.5%. The sample consisted of peripheral blood. These receptors were collected from a man between 65 and 80 years old with active or convalescent COVID-19. Both conserved end residues are part of each CDR3. A D gene is named only where the DNA matches it firmly. Only part of the rows carry a size: once, few, many, or a class if the clone is expanded.

>TRBJ2-3|TRBV7-9|-|once
TGTGCCAGCAGCTTAGGCTACAGGGCCCCAGATACGCAGTATTTT
CASSLGYRAPDTQYF
>TRBJ1-6|TRBV4-1|TRBD1|-
TGCGCCAGCAGCCCGGGACAGAGCTCCTATAATTCACCCCTCCACTTT
CASSPGQSSYNSPLHF
>TRBJ2-5|TRBV10-3|-|-
TGTGCCATCAGTGACCCTGATACAGAGTACCAAGAGACCCAGTACTTC
CAISDPDTEYQETQYF
>TRBJ2-7|TRBV27|TRBD1|once
TGTGCCAGCAGTTTATTCCCCCCGGGACAGGGCTCCTACGAGCAGTACTTC
CASSLFPPGQGSYEQYF
>TRBJ2-1|TRBV5-4|TRBD2|-
TGTGCCAGCAGCTTGAAGACTAGCGGGAGGATGAATGAGCAGTTCTTC
CASSLKTSGRMNEQFF
>TRBJ1-2|TRBV18|-|-
TGTGCCAGCTCCCGCAATTCAGGGGCGCTATATGGCTACACCTTC
CASSRNSGALYGYTF
>TRBJ2-7|TRBV9|TRBD2|-
TGTGCCAGCAGCGCCGCCGGGACTAGCTCCTACGAGCAGTACTTC
CASSAAGTSSYEQYF
>TRBJ2-5|TRBV7-6|-|-
TGTGCCAGCAGCCCGGCCTTAGGTCTCCAGGACTTC
CASSPALGLQDF
>TRBJ2-3|TRBV6-5|-|-
TGTGCCAGCAGTTTTGCCGCAGGAGGCGCCACAGATACGCAGTATTTT
CASSFAAGGATDTQYF
>TRBJ2-7|TRBV7-2|-|-
TGTGCCAGCAGCTTACCCATTGGGCAGACCGAGCAGTACTTC
CASSLPIGQTEQYF
>TRBJ2-1|TRBV4-3|-|-
TGCGCCAGCAGCCAAGCATTGGACAAGTACAATGAGCAGTTCTTC
CASSQALDKYNEQFF
>TRBJ2-7|TRBV7-6|-|-
TGTGCCAGCAGCTCGGTGGCGGCACATGGGAGCGAGCAGTACTTC
CASSSVAAHGSEQYF
>TRBJ2-7|TRBV18|TRBD1|-
TGTGCCAGCTCACCCGGGACAGGGGCCTACGAGCAGTACTTC
CASSPGTGAYEQYF
>TRBJ2-7|TRBV2|TRBD1|-
TGTGCCGGACCCGGGACAGTCTCCTACGAGCAGTACTTC
CAGPGTVSYEQYF
>TRBJ2-1|TRBV3-1/TRBV3-2|-|-
TGTGCCAGCAGCCCGTACGGGACTGCTAACAATGAGCAGTTCTTC
CASSPYGTANNEQFF
>TRBJ1-4|TRBV6-5|TRBD1|once
TGTGCCAGCAGTTGGGGACAGCTCGCAACTAATGAAAAACTGTTTTTT
CASSWGQLATNEKLFF
>TRBJ2-1|TRBV6-5|TRBD2|-
TGTGCCTCTAAGGGTCTAGCGGGGGGCTACAATGAGCAGTTCTTC
CASKGLAGGYNEQFF
>TRBJ2-3|TRBV29-1|TRBD1|-
TGCAGCGTTGAACCCAGGGGGAAGGTGGATACGCAGTATTTT
CSVEPRGKVDTQYF
>TRBJ2-5|TRBV7-9|-|once
TGTGCCAGCAGCTTGAACTCACCGGGGACCCAGTACTTC
CASSLNSPGTQYF
>TRBJ1-3|TRBV15|-|-
TGTGCCACCAGGTTCGGCTCTGGAAACACCATATATTTT
CATRFGSGNTIYF
>TRBJ2-7|TRBV7-9|TRBD1|-
TGTGCCAGCAGCTTACCGACAGGGGGCAGACAGTACTTC
CASSLPTGGRQYF
>TRBJ2-1|TRBV13|TRBD1|-
TGTGCCAGCAGCCGCGGGACAGGGATATACAATGAGCAGTTCTTC
CASSRGTGIYNEQFF
>TRBJ2-5|TRBV7-9|TRBD1|-
TGTGCCAGCAGCTCGACCCCGGGACAGGGAGGGATGGGAGAGACCCAGTACTTC
CASSSTPGQGGMGETQYF
>TRBJ2-3|TRBV28|-|-
TGTGCCAGCAGTTTGGACTTCCCAGGTAGCACAGATACGCAGTATTTT
CASSLDFPGSTDTQYF
>TRBJ2-7|TRBV6-2/TRBV6-3|-|-
TGTGCCAGCAGTTCCCACGGGGGGACATACGAGCAGTACTTC
CASSSHGGTYEQYF
>TRBJ1-3|TRBV9|-|-
TGTGCCAGCAGCCTTGACGGAGACTCTGGAAACACCATATATTTT
CASSLDGDSGNTIYF
>TRBJ1-1|TRBV11-2|-|-
TGTGCCAGCAGCTTAGTAGCGGGGGGCGGACAGAGTGAAGCTTTCTTT
CASSLVAGGGQSEAFF
>TRBJ1-5|TRBV7-9|-|once
TGTGCCAGCAGCTTAGCTGGGCCTCAGCCCCAGCATTTT
CASSLAGPQPQHF
>TRBJ2-1|TRBV24-1|TRBD1|-
TGTGCCACCAGTGACCCCCGGGACAGGGCCCTCAATGAGCAGTTCTTC
CATSDPRDRALNEQFF
>TRBJ2-7|TRBV5-6|TRBD2|once
TGTGCCAGCAGCTTACAAACTAGCGGGAGGCACGAGCAGTACTTC
CASSLQTSGRHEQYF
>TRBJ1-6|TRBV7-9|TRBD1|once
TGTGCCAGCAACTCCTTCGCCGGGACAGTTAATTCACCCCTCCACTTT
CASNSFAGTVNSPLHF
>TRBJ2-3|TRBV30|-|-
TGTGCGCGGAAGGCGGGGCTTAGCACAGATACGCAGTATTTT
CARKAGLSTDTQYF
>TRBJ1-2|TRBV4-1|-|-
TGCGCCAGCAGCCAAGAGAGAATTCTCGGTGGCTACACCTTC
CASSQERILGGYTF
>TRBJ1-6|TRBV7-9|-|-
TGTGCCAGCAGCTTATCGTCAGGGCCGATTCGGTCCTCTACCCTCCACTTT
CASSLSSGPIRSSTLHF
>TRBJ1-1|TRBV5-1|TRBD1|-
TGCGCCAGCAGCTTGGCGGGACAGGGAGCTGAAGCTTTCTTT
CASSLAGQGAEAFF
>TRBJ1-4|TRBV19|TRBD1|-
TGTGCCAGTAGTACGTGGACAGGGAAAAATGAAAAACTGTTTTTT
CASSTWTGKNEKLFF
>TRBJ2-5|TRBV6-5|TRBD1|-
TGTGCCAGCAGTTACTTCGACAGGGGACCGGAGACCCAGTACTTC
CASSYFDRGPETQYF
>TRBJ2-3|TRBV7-2|-|-
TGTGCCAGCAGCTTTAACGGGGGAAAGAGGTATTTT
CASSFNGGKRYF
>TRBJ2-2|TRBV6-4|TRBD2|-
TGTGCCAGCAGTCCGAGCGGGGCAAGCACCGGGGAGCTGTTTTTT
CASSPSGASTGELFF
>TRBJ2-7|TRBV18|TRBD2|-
TGTGCCAGCTCACCCATGCCGACTAGCGCCGGGCCCTACGAGCAGTACTTC
CASSPMPTSAGPYEQYF
>TRBJ2-6|TRBV6-5|-|once
TGTGCCACCACTACTGGGGCCAACGTCCTGACTTTC
CATTTGANVLTF
>TRBJ2-3|TRBV7-2|-|-
TGTGCCAGCAGATTACCCCCAGGGGATACGCAGTATTTT
CASRLPPGDTQYF
>TRBJ1-4|TRBV15|-|-
TGTGCCACCAGCAGAGATCTTGCGGAAAAACTGTTTTTT
CATSRDLAEKLFF
>TRBJ2-5|TRBV6-1|TRBD1|-
TGTGCCAGCAGTGAAGTACAGGGGGCGATAATGGAGACCCAGTACTTC
CASSEVQGAIMETQYF
>TRBJ2-5|TRBV9|TRBD2|once
TGTGCCAGCAGCGTAAGCGGGAGTCAAGAGACCCAGTACTTC
CASSVSGSQETQYF
>TRBJ2-7|TRBV7-2|-|-
TGTGCCAGCAGCCCTTGGACTTACGGCTACGAGCAGTACTTC
CASSPWTYGYEQYF
>TRBJ1-1|TRBV29-1|TRBD1|-
TGCAGCGTTAAAGGGACAGGGGGCACCGAAGCTTTCTTT
CSVKGTGGTEAFF